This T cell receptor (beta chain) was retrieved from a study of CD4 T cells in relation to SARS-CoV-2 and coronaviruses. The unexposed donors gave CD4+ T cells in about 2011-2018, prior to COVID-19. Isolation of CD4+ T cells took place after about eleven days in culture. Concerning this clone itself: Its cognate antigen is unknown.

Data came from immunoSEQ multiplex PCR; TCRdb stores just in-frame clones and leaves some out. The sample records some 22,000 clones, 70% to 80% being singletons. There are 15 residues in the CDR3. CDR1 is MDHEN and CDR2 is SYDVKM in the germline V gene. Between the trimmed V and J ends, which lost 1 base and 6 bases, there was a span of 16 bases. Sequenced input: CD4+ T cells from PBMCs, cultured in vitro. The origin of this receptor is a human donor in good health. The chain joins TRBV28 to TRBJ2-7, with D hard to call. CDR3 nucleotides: TGTGCCAGCAGTTTATCAGTGGGGTTCCGGGTCGAGCAGTACTTC. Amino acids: CASSLSVGFRVEQYF.